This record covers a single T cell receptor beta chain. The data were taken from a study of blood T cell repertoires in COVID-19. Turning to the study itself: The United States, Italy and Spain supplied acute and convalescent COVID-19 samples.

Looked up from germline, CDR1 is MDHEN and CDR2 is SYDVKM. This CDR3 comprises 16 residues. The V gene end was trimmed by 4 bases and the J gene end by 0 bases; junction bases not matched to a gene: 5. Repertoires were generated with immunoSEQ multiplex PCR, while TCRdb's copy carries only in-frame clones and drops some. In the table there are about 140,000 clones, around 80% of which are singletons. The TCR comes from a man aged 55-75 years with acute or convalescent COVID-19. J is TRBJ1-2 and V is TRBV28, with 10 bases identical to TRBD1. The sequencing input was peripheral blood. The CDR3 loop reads CASSSGQGSANYGYTF. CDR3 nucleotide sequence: TGTGCCAGCAGTTCGGGACAGGGGTCAGCTAACTATGGCTACACCTTC.